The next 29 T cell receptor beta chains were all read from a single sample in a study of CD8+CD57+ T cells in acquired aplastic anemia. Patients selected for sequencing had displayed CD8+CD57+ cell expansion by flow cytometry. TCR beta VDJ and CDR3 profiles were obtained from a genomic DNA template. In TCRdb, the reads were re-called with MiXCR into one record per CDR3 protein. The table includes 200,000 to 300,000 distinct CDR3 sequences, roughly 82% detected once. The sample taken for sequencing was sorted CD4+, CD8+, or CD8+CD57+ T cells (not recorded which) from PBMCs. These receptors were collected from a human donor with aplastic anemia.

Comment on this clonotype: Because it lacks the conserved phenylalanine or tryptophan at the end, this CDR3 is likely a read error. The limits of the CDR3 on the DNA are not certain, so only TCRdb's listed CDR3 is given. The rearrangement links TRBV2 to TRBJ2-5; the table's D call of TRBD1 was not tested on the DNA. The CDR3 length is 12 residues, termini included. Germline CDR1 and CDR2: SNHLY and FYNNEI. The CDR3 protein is CAGQGAGETQYD.

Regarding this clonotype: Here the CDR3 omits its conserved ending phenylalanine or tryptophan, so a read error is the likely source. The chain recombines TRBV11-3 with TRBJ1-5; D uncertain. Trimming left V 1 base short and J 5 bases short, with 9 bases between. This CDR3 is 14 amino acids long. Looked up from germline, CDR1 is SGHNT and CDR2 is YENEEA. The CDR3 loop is CASSLAHTDQPQHL. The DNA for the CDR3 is TGTGCCAGCAGCTTAGCTCATACAGATCAGCCCCAGCATTTG.

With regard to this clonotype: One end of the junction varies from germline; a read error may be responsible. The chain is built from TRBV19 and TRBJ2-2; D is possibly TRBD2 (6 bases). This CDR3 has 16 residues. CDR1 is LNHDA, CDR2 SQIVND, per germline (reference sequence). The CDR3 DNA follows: TGTGCCACCAGCATAGCGGAGGAACCGAACAATGGGCAGCTGTTCTTT. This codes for CATSIAEEPNNGQLFF.

This CDR3 is CASSWAGTYNEQFFF. The CDR3 region has the DNA TGTGCCAGCAGCTGGGCGGGGACCTACAATGAGCAGTTCTTCTTT. The rearrangement uses TRBV7-2 and TRBJ1-1; possible D gene TRBD1, 5 bases. The CDR3 is 15 residues long. Per the germline V gene, CDR1 is SGHTA and CDR2 is FQGNSA. V was pared by 4 bases and J by 14 bases, with 26 bases between.

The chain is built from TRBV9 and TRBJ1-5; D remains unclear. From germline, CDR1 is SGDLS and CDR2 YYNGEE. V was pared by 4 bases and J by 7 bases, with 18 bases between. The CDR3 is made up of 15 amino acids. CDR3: CASSHGPSGLQPQHF. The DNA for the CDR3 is TGTGCCAGCAGCCACGGGCCTAGCGGACTACAGCCCCAGCATTTT.

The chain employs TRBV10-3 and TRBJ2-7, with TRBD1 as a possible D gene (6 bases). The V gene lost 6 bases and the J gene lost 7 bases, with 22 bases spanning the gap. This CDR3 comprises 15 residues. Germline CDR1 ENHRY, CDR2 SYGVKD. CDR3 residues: CAIRDRQEDFREQYF. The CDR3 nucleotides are TGTGCCATCAGGGACCGACAGGAGGACTTTCGGGAGCAGTACTTC.

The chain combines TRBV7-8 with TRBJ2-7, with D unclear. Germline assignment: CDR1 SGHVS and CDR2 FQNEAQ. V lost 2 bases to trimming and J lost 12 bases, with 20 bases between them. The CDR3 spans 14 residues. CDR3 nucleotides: TGTGCCAGCAGCTTAACAGCAGACGCCTCCGCGCTGTACTTC. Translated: CASSLTADASALYF.

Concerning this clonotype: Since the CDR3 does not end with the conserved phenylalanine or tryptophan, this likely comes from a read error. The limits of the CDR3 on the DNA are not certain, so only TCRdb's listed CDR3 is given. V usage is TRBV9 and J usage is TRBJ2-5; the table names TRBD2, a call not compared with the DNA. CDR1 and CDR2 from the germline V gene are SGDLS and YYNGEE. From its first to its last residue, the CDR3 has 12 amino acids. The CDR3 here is CASSGAGGGGYT.

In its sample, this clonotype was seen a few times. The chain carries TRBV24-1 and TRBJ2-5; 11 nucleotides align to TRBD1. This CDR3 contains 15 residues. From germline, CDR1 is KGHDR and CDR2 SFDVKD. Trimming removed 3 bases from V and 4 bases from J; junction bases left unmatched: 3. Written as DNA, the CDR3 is TGTGCCACCAGTGATCCGGGGACAGGGGGAGAGACCCAGTACTTC. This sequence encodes CATSDPGTGGETQYF.

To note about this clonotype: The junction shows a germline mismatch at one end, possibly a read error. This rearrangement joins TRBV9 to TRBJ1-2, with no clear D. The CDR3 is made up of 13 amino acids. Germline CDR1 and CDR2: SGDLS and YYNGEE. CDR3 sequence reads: CASSEGSATRYTF. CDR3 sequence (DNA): TGTGCCAGCAGCGAAGGGTCAGCTACGCGCTATACTTTC.

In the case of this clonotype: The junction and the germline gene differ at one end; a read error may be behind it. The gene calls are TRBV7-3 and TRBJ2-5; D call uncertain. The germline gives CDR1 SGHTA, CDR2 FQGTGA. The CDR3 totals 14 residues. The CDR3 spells CASSLDRAYEPHFF. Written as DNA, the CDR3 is TGTGCCAGCAGCTTAGACCGAGCCTACGAGCCCCACTTCTTC.

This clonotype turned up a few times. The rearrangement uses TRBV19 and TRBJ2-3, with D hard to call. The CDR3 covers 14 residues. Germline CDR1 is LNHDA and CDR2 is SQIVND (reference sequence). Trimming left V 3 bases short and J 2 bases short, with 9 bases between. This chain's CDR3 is CASSILQHTDTQYF. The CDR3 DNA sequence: TGTGCCAGTAGTATCCTGCAGCACACAGATACGCAGTATTTT.

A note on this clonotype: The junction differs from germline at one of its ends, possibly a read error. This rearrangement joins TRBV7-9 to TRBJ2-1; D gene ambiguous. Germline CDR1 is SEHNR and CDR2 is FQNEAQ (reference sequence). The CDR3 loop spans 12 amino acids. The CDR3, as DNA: TGTGCCGGCAGCTTACTCAGCAACGAGGAGTACTTC. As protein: CAGSLLSNEEYF.

CDR3 DNA sequence: TGTGCCAGCAGCCAAGCGAGCGGTCCCGATACGCAGTATCAGTTCTTC. This translates into CASSQASGPDTQYQFF. The chain has TRBV7-8 and TRBJ2-1; TRBD2 might be the D (5 bases). With 5 bases removed from V and 13 bases from J, the gap between germline ends came to 27 bases. Germline-derived CDR1 and CDR2 are SGHVS and FQNEAQ. The CDR3 covers 16 residues. Drawing the rest from reference TRBV7-8 and TRBJ2-1, the complete variable domain is GAGVSQSPRYKVAKRGQDVALRCDPISGHVSLFWYQQALGQGPEFLTYFQNEAQLDKSGLPSDRFFAERPEGSVSTLKIQRTQQEDSAVYLCASSQASGPDTQYQFFGPGTRLTVL.

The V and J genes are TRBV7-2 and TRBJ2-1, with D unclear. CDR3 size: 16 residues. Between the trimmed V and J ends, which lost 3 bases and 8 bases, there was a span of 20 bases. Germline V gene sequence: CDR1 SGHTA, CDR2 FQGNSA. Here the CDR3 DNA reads TGTGCCAGCAGCTTTCAAAGAGGCGGCGACTGTGATGAGCAGTTCTTC. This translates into CASSFQRGGDCDEQFF.

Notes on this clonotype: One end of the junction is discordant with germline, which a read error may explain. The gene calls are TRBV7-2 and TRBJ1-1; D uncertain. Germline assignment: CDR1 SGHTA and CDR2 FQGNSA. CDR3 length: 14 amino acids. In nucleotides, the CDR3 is TGCGCCAGCAGCGAATCCAGCAGCAACGGTGAAGCTTTCTTT. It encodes CASSESSSNGEAFF.

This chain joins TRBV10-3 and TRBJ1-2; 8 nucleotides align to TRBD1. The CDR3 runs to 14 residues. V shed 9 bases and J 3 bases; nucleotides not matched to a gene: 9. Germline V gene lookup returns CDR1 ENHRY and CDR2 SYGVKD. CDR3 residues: CAIKGQGADYGYTF. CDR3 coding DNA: TGTGCCATAAAGGGTCAGGGGGCGGACTATGGCTACACCTTC.

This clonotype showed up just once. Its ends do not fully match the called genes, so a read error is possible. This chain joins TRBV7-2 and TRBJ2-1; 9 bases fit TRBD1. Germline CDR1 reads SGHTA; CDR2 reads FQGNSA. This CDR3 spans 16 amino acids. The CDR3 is CASSLTGGADYDEQLF. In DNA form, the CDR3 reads TGTGCCAGCAGCTTGACAGGGGGAGCCGACTATGATGAGCAGCTCTTC.

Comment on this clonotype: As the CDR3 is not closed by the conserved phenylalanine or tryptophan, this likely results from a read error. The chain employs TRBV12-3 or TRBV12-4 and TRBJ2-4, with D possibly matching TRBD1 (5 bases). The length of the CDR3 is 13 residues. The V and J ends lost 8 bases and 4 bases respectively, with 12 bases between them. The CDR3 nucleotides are TGTGCCAGCGGGGCACACTCAAAAAACATTCAGTACTCC. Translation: CASGAHSKNIQYS.

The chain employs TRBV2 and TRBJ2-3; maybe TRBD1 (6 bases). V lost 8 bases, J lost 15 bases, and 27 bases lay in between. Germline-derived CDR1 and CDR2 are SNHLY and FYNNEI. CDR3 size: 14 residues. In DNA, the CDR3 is TGTGCCAGCGGGGAAGGGGGAACTCCTGCGCAGTATTATTTT. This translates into CASGEGGTPAQYYF.

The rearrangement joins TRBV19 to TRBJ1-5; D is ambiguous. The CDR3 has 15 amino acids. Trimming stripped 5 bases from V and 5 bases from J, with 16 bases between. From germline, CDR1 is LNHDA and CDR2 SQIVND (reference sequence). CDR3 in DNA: TGTGCCAGTAGTGTAGGTAGCGCCGCCTATCAGCCCCAGCATTTT. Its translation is CASSVGSAAYQPQHF. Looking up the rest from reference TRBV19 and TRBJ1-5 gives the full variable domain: DGGITQSPKYLFRKEGQNVTLSCEQNLNHDAMYWYRQDPGQGLRLIYYSQIVNDFQKGDIAEGYSVSREKKESFPLTVTSAQKNPTAFYLCASSVGSAAYQPQHFGDGTRLSIL.

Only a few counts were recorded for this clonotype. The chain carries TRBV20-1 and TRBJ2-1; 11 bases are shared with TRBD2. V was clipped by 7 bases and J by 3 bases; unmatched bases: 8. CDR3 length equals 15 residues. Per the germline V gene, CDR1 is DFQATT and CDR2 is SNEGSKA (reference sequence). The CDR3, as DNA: TGCAGTGGTAAGACTAGCGGGGTTTACTACAATGAGCAGTTCTTC. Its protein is CSGKTSGVYYNEQFF.

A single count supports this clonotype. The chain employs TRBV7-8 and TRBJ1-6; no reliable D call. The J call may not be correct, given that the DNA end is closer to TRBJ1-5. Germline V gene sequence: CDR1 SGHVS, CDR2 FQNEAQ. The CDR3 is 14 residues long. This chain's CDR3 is CASSLERLLAPQHF. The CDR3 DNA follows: TGTGCCAGCAGCTTAGAGAGATTACTTGCTCCGCAGCATTTT.

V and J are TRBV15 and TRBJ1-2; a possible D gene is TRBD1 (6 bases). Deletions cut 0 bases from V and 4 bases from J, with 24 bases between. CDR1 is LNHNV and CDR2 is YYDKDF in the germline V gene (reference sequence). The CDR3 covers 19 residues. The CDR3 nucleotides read TGTGCCACCAGCAGAGATCTCCCCGCATCAACACGGGACACCTATGGCTACACCTTC. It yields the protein CATSRDLPASTRDTYGYTF.

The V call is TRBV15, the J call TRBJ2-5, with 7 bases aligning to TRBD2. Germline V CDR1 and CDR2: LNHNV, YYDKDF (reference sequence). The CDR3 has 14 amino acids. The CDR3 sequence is CRSAVLGGEETQYF. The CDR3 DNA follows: TGTCGCTCCGCCGTTCTTGGGGGGGAGGAGACCCAGTACTTC.

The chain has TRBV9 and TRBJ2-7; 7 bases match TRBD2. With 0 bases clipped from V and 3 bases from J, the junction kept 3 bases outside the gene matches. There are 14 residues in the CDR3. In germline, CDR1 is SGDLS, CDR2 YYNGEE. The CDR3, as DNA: TGTGCCAGCAGCGTAGCGGCTAGCGGCTACGAGCAGTACTTC. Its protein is CASSVAASGYEQYF. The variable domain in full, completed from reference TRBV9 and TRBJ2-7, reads DSGVTQTPKHLITATGQRVTLRCSPRSGDLSVYWYQQSLDQGLQFLIQYYNGEERAKGNILERFSAQQFPDLHSELNLSSLELGDSALYFCASSVAASGYEQYFGPGTRLTVT.

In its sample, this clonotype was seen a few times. This CDR3 is CASNRAGTATDTQYF. CDR3 bases: TGTGCCAGTAACCGAGCCGGGACAGCGACAGATACGCAGTATTTT. The V call is TRBV7-2, the J call TRBJ2-3, with 7 nucleotides matching TRBD1. This CDR3 contains 15 residues. The ends lost 9 bases at V and 3 bases at J; junction bases unmatched: 12. Germline CDR1 SGHTA, CDR2 FQGNSA.

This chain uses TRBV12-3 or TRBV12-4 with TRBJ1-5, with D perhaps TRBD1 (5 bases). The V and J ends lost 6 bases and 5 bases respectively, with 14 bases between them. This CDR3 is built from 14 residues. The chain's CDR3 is CASSFPGGHQPQHF. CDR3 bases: TGTGCCAGCAGCTTCCCGGGGGGACATCAGCCCCAGCATTTT.

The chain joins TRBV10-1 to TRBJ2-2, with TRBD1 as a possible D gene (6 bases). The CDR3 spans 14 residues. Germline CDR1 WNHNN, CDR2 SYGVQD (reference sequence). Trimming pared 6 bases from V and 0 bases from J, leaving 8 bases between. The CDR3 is CASRQGPNTGELFF. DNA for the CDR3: TGCGCCAGCAGACAGGGCCCGAACACCGGGGAGCTGTTTTTT.